The 10 T cell receptor beta chains presented below share a single source sample, sequenced in a study of CD8+CD57+ T cells in acquired aplastic anemia. Genomic DNA, serving as template, underwent TCR beta VDJ and CDR3 profiling. MiXCR, run by TCRdb on the reads, gives a single entry per CDR3 protein. The sample holds roughly 200,000 distinct CDR3 sequences, 65% seen once. Those patients picked for sequencing had displayed CD8+CD57+ cell expansion on flow cytometry. The sample was sorted CD4+, CD8+, or CD8+CD57+ T cells (not recorded which) from PBMCs. The source of these receptors is a human donor with aplastic anemia.

V usage is TRBV7-6 and J usage is TRBJ2-5; the D call may be TRBD1 or TRBD2 (5 bases each). From germline, CDR1 is SGHVS and CDR2 FNYEAQ. CDR3 size: 13 residues. The germline V and J ends were trimmed by 2 bases and 4 bases, with 8 bases remaining between them. CDR3 residues: CASSLTRGETQYF. Here the CDR3 DNA reads TGTGCCAGCAGCTTAACGAGGGGAGAGACCCAGTACTTC.

About this clonotype itself: Being one base from a much bigger clone, this may be a read error. This likely comes from a read error, as the CDR3 has no conserved phenylalanine or tryptophan at its end. The chain links TRBV6-5 to TRBJ2-4, with D unclear. The CDR3 totals 15 residues. Germline CDR1 is MNHEY and CDR2 is SVGAGI. Trimming stripped 5 bases from V and 0 bases from J, with 11 bases between. The CDR3 region is CASSPHDLAKNIQYL. In DNA form, the CDR3 reads TGTGCCAGCAGTCCTCACGACTTAGCCAAAAACATTCAGTACCTC.

V usage is TRBV2 and J usage is TRBJ2-3; tentatively, D is TRBD1 or TRBD2 (5 bases each). This CDR3 is built from 13 residues. Germline loops: CDR1 SNHLY, CDR2 FYNNEI. V lost 7 bases and J 0 bases, leaving 8 bases between the germline ends. CDR3 region: CASNGASTDTQYF. The CDR3 DNA follows: TGTGCCAGCAACGGGGCTAGCACAGATACGCAGTATTTT.

The chain has TRBV7-3 and TRBJ2-3; D unclear. From germline, CDR1 is SGHTA and CDR2 FQGTGA. V lost 2 bases to trimming and J lost 6 bases, with 9 bases between them. The CDR3 consists of 13 residues. CDR3 in DNA: TGTGCCAGCAGCTTACGTCCACAGGATACGCAGTATTTT. This encodes CASSLRPQDTQYF.

The chain recombines TRBV9 with TRBJ2-3; D not certain. Germline CDR1 is SGDLS and CDR2 is YYNGEE. The CDR3 is made up of 13 amino acids. V lost 3 bases and J 0 bases, leaving 5 bases between the germline ends. CDR3 DNA: TGTGCCAGCAGCGCACCTAGCACAGATACGCAGTATTTT. Its translation: CASSAPSTDTQYF. The whole variable domain, filled in from reference TRBV9 and TRBJ2-3, reads DSGVTQTPKHLITATGQRVTLRCSPRSGDLSVYWYQQSLDQGLQFLIQYYNGEERAKGNILERFSAQQFPDLHSELNLSSLELGDSALYFCASSAPSTDTQYFGPGTRLTVL.

J is TRBJ2-1 and V is TRBV3-1; D not certain. The CDR3 spans 15 residues. The V gene's germline CDR1 is LGHDT and CDR2 YNNKEL (reference sequence). V lost 3 bases and J 4 bases, leaving 13 bases between the germline ends. This chain's CDR3 is CASSQQRALYNEQFF. Written as DNA, the CDR3 is TGTGCCAGCAGCCAGCAACGGGCCCTTTACAATGAGCAGTTCTTC.

This chain links TRBV6-5 with TRBJ1-6; D is unresolved. V was cut by 4 bases and J by 0 bases, with 16 bases left in between. Germline V gene sequence: CDR1 MNHEY, CDR2 SVGAGI. CDR3 length: 18 residues. CDR3 nucleotides: TGTGCCAGCAGTTTCCGCCCCCAACGTAGCTCCTATAATTCACCCCTCCACTTT. Protein sequence: CASSFRPQRSSYNSPLHF.

The genes are TRBV5-1 and TRBJ1-1; D call uncertain. Trimming removed 0 bases from V and 3 bases from J, with 18 bases in between. The CDR3 length is 17 residues. Germline V gene lookup returns CDR1 SGHRS and CDR2 YFSETQ. This CDR3 reads CASSLGGRVQIDTEAFF. CDR3 nucleotide sequence: TGCGCCAGCAGCTTGGGTGGGAGGGTACAAATTGACACTGAAGCTTTCTTT.

The chain joins TRBV7-3 to TRBJ2-6, with D tentatively TRBD2 (5 bases). The CDR3 extends over 14 amino acids. Trimming stripped 5 bases from V and 4 bases from J, with 9 bases between. CDR1 is SGHTA, CDR2 FQGTGA, per germline. CDR3 DNA sequence: TGTGCCAGCAGCCCCCAGCGGGGGGCCAACGTCCTGACTTTC. Protein sequence: CASSPQRGANVLTF.

This rearrangement joins TRBV10-3 to TRBJ2-6, with D hard to call. Deletions cut 4 bases from V and 0 bases from J, with 13 bases between. From germline, CDR1 is ENHRY and CDR2 SYGVKD. The CDR3 has 17 residues. CDR3 DNA sequence: TGTGCCATCAGTGCCGTGGGTCCAACCTCTGGGGCCAACGTCCTGACTTTC. It specifies CAISAVGPTSGANVLTF.